Listed below are T cell receptor beta chains from one sample, sequenced in a study of patients and donors after allogeneic stem cell transplantation. TCRdb recomputed calls from the RT-PCR reads with MiXCR, one row per CDR3 protein. The sample holds more than 150,000 distinct CDR3 sequences, 24% seen once. Sequenced input: blood, either unsorted or a sorted T cell fraction (not recorded which). Receptors were obtained from a human donor who was either an allogeneic HSCT recipient or a stem cell or donor lymphocyte infusion donor (not recorded which). It is not recorded whose cells these are; they may come from a transplant donor. Each CDR3 is given with its conserved first and last residue. Each record gives: clone size, D gene, V gene, J gene, CDR3 DNA, CDR3 protein. A D gene is named only where the DNA matches it firmly. Only some rows state a clone size, as once, few, many or a class for expanded clones.

>NA|NA|TRBV9|TRBJ2-3
TGTGCCAGCAGCACCCGTGGCAACACAGATACGCAGTATTTT
CASSTRGNTDTQYF
>NA|NA|TRBV6-2/TRBV6-3|TRBJ1-2
TGTGCCAGCAGTTATTTCTCCCACTCCAAGGTGGACTATGGCTACACCTTC
CASSYFSHSKVDYGYTF
>few|NA|TRBV29-1|TRBJ1-2
TGCAGCGTTTATGGGGGTTACTATGGCTACACCTTC
CSVYGGYYGYTF
>NA|TRBD2|TRBV5-1|TRBJ2-5
TGCGCCAGCAGCTTAGAGCGGGGGTACCAAGAGACCCAGTACTTC
CASSLERGYQETQYF
>NA|NA|TRBV11-2|TRBJ1-2
TGTGCCAGCAGCTTAACAGCGAGTGGCTACACCTTC
CASSLTASGYTF
>NA|TRBD1|TRBV5-1|TRBJ1-4
TGCGCCAGCAGCTTCGGGACAGGGAATGAAAAACTGTTTTTT
CASSFGTGNEKLFF
>NA|NA|TRBV12-3/TRBV12-4|TRBJ2-7
TGTGCCAGCAGTCGTGGGGTCTGGGGCGAGCAGTACTTC
CASSRGVWGEQYF
>NA|NA|TRBV19|TRBJ2-3
TGTGCCAGTAGTATAGCCCCTTCAGTCACAGATACGCAGTATTTT
CASSIAPSVTDTQYF
>many|NA|TRBV20-1|TRBJ1-2
TGCAGTGCTATTGGGACACCGTATGGCTACACCTTC
CSAIGTPYGYTF
>NA|NA|TRBV29-1|TRBJ1-1
TGCAGCGTTGTAGGCTTCATGAACACTGAAGCTTTCTTT
CSVVGFMNTEAFF
>NA|TRBD2|TRBV29-1|TRBJ2-1
TGCAGCGTTGAAGGGGCGGGAGACTCCTACAATGAGCAGTTCTTC
CSVEGAGDSYNEQFF
>NA|NA|TRBV5-1|TRBJ1-1
TGCGCCAGCAGCCTTGCCCGGTTCACTGAAGCTTTCTTT
CASSLARFTEAFF
>NA|NA|TRBV5-1|TRBJ2-5
TGCGCCAGCGAGGAAGAGACCCAGTACTTC
CASEEETQYF
>few|NA|TRBV12-3/TRBV12-4|TRBJ1-1
TGTGCCAGCAGTTTTTTCCCAGACACTGAAGCTTTCTTT
CASSFFPDTEAFF
>NA|NA|TRBV12-3/TRBV12-4|TRBJ1-1
TGTGCCAGCACCTACGGGGTGGCGGAAGCTTTCTTT
CASTYGVAEAFF
>NA|TRBD1|TRBV7-4|TRBJ1-1
TGTGCCAGCAGCGGCAGGACAGGGGGCTTTACTGAAGCTTTCTTT
CASSGRTGGFTEAFF
>few|NA|TRBV5-1|TRBJ2-5
TGCGCCAGCAGCTTGGTTGGGGGGCAAGAGACCCAGTACTTC
CASSLVGGQETQYF
>NA|NA|TRBV20-1|TRBJ2-7
TGCAGTGCTCCAGGGTCGGGCGTTTACGAGCAGTACTTC
CSAPGSGVYEQYF
>few|TRBD1|TRBV6-1|TRBJ1-1
TGTGCCAGCAGTGAAGCGTACAGGGGGCTTGGAGGCACTGAAGCTTTCTTT
CASSEAYRGLGGTEAFF
>few|NA|TRBV14|TRBJ1-3
TGTGCCAGCAGCCAAAGGGCAGCAAACTCTGGAAACACCATATATTTT
CASSQRAANSGNTIYF
>many|NA|TRBV20-1|TRBJ1-5
TGCAGTGCTGACCCGGGACTAGATCAGCCCCAGCATTTT
CSADPGLDQPQHF
>few|NA|TRBV7-9|TRBJ1-4
TGTGCCAGCAGCCGCGTTGGGGGTGAAAAACTGTTTTTT
CASSRVGGEKLFF
>NA|NA|TRBV18|TRBJ1-5
TGTGCCAGCTCACACATCGGACATATCAATCAGCCCCAGCATTTT
CASSHIGHINQPQHF
>NA|NA|TRBV4-1|TRBJ2-1
TGCGCCAGCACGAGGGGGGAATCCTACAATGAGCAGTTCTTC
CASTRGESYNEQFF
>NA|NA|TRBV3-2|TRBJ2-1
TGTGCCAGCAGCCAAGACGTAGACAGGGGGGAAGGAAATGAGCAGTTCTTC
CASSQDVDRGEGNEQFF
>NA|NA|TRBV20-1|TRBJ1-1
TGCAGTGCTAGAGTTACAGCAATGAACACTGAAGCTTTCTTT
CSARVTAMNTEAFF
>NA|NA|TRBV5-1|TRBJ2-5
TGCGCCAGCAGCTTTCAGCAGGGGAACAAAGAGACCCAGTACTTC
CASSFQQGNKETQYF
>NA|NA|TRBV7-2|TRBJ2-7
TGTGCCAGCAGCTTAGCGGTGGAGGTATACGAGCAGTACTTC
CASSLAVEVYEQYF
>few|TRBD1|TRBV18|TRBJ1-5
TGTGCCAGCTCACCAGGGCAAGGGACAGGGCTTCAGCCCCAGCATTTT
CASSPGQGTGLQPQHF
>medium-sized|NA|TRBV5-1|TRBJ1-2
TGCGCCAGCAGCCCTTATGGACAGCCGTACTATGGCTACACCTTC
CASSPYGQPYYGYTF
>NA|TRBD2|TRBV24-1|TRBJ2-5
TGTGCCACCAGTGATTTTACTAGCGGAAACCAAGAGACCCAGTACTTC
CATSDFTSGNQETQYF
>NA|TRBD1|TRBV10-3|TRBJ1-5
TGTGCCATCAGTGAGGGACAGGGAATTTATAGCAATCAGCCCCAGCATTTT
CAISEGQGIYSNQPQHF
>NA|TRBD1|TRBV20-1|TRBJ1-5
TGCAGTGCTAGGGGGACAGGGGGCGGCCCCTATCAGCCCCAGCATTTT
CSARGTGGGPYQPQHF
>few|NA|TRBV9|TRBJ2-3
TGTGCCAGCAGCGTAGTGGGAGCGGGCACAGATACGCAGTATTTT
CASSVVGAGTDTQYF
>many|TRBD2|TRBV12-3/TRBV12-4|TRBJ2-7
TGTGCCAGCAGTTCCCAAGCGGGAGCCCTTTCGGAGCAGTACTTC
CASSSQAGALSEQYF
>NA|NA|TRBV6-1|TRBJ1-6
TGTGCCAGCTGGCCCGCGAGCTCCTATAATTCACCCCTCCACTTT
CASWPASSYNSPLHF
>many|NA|TRBV15|TRBJ1-1
TGTGCCACCAGTTCCATGGTAAACACTGAAGCTTTCTTT
CATSSMVNTEAFF
>few|NA|TRBV3-1|TRBJ2-2
TGTGCCAGCAGCCATACCGGCTACCTCCGGGCGAACACCGGGGAGCTGTTTTTT
CASSHTGYLRANTGELFF
>NA|NA|TRBV10-3|TRBJ2-7
TGTGCCATCAGTGACCCGGGACACCTAACCTACGAGCAGTACTTC
CAISDPGHLTYEQYF
>NA|NA|TRBV7-2|TRBJ2-1
TGTGCCAGCAGCTTAGACAGGTCCGACAATGAGCAGTTCTTC
CASSLDRSDNEQFF
>few|NA|TRBV5-1|TRBJ2-5
TGCGCCAGCACTAAGGGGTACCAAGAGACCCAGTACTTC
CASTKGYQETQYF
>NA|TRBD1|TRBV5-1|TRBJ2-2
TGCGCCAGCCCTGACAGGGGAGCCGGGGAGCTGTTTTTT
CASPDRGAGELFF
>NA|NA|TRBV28|TRBJ1-3
TGTGCCAGCAGTTTGTACCTATCGTGGAACACCATATATTTT
CASSLYLSWNTIYF
>many|NA|TRBV11-2|TRBJ1-2
TGTGCCAGCAGCTTAGATTCTTCAGGGACTGGCTACACCTTC
CASSLDSSGTGYTF
>NA|NA|TRBV5-1|TRBJ2-4
TGCGCCAGCAGCTCCCAGTTGGGGGGTGCCAAAAACATTCAGTACTTC
CASSSQLGGAKNIQYF
>few|NA|TRBV5-1|TRBJ2-5
TGCGCCAGCAGCTTTGACAGTTGGGAGACCCAGTACTTC
CASSFDSWETQYF
>NA|NA|TRBV29-1|TRBJ1-1
TGCAGCGTTGGATGGCCCGGGGCTTTCTTT
CSVGWPGAFF